Listed here are 14 T cell receptor beta chains from one sample, sequenced in a study of human T cells and chemical hapten exposure. Time point indicated: patch test 3, about 24 weeks after DPC sensitization. Treatment in this sample: therapeutic diphenylcyclopropenone sensitization with weekly scalp DPC. TCRdb itself ran the RACE reads through MiXCR, one entry per CDR3 protein. Of 120,000 or so distinct CDR3 sequences listed, about 11% were seen once; the top ten hold 2.4%. The sample consisted of whole blood, taken in connection with sensitization to the hapten diphenylcyclopropenone (DPC). The receptors were gathered from a woman aged 45 to 65 with alopecia areata. Some clones in this sample may be carry-over from other donors' samples.

This clonotype was observed a handful of times. The CDR3 protein is CASSQGLAGGVADTQYF. The CDR3 DNA reads TGTGCCAGCAGCCAAGGACTAGCGGGGGGTGTCGCAGATACGCAGTATTTT. V gene TRBV3-1 combines with J gene TRBJ2-3; the match to TRBD2 covers 13 bases. V lost 1 base and J lost 4; bases outside the gene matches: 5. The length of the CDR3 is 17 residues. Germline CDR1 is LGHDT and CDR2 is YNNKEL (reference sequence).

This clonotype was seen repeatedly, ten times or more. V usage is TRBV9 and J usage is TRBJ1-6, with D tentatively TRBD1 (6 bases). Trimming stripped 4 bases from V and 0 bases from J, with 11 bases between. CDR3 size: 16 residues. From germline, CDR1 is SGDLS and CDR2 YYNGEE. The CDR3 region has the DNA TGTGCCAGCAGCCTCAAGGACAGCTCCTATAATTCACCCCTCCACTTT. Its translation: CASSLKDSSYNSPLHF.

This clonotype has only a few counts. The chain is built from TRBV5-6 and TRBJ1-5; 7 bases agree with TRBD1. The germline V gene has CDR1 SGHDT and CDR2 YYEEEE. The junction had 5 bases not matched to a gene; V was cut back by 5 bases and J by 3 bases. CDR3 length: 14 residues. The CDR3, as DNA: TGTGCCAGCAGTCGGACAGGATACAATCAGCCCCAGCATTTT. Translating it yields CASSRTGYNQPQHF.

DNA of the CDR3: TGTGCCATCAACGAGCAGGAGAGAGGGAACACTGAAGCTTTCTTT. Residues: CAINEQERGNTEAFF. This sequence joins TRBV10-3 and TRBJ1-1; no reliable D call. The V end was cut by 7 bases, the J end by 1 base, with 16 bases between. The CDR3 contains 15 residues. Germline V lookup: CDR1 ENHRY, CDR2 SYGVKD.

This clonotype was seen more than once but under ten times. The chain recombines TRBV3-1 with TRBJ1-4; TRBD1 is a possible D gene (5 bases). Looked up from germline, CDR1 is LGHDT and CDR2 is YNNKEL (reference sequence). This CDR3 is built from 15 residues. V lost 4 bases and J 5 bases, leaving 14 bases between the germline ends. CDR3: CASSRTSGFNEKLFF. The CDR3 nucleotides are TGTGCCAGCAGCCGGACGTCAGGGTTCAATGAAAAACTGTTTTTT.

This clonotype was recorded at least ten times. This CDR3 is CASSTGTGNEKLFF. Here the CDR3 DNA reads TGTGCCAGCAGCACCGGGACAGGGAATGAAAAACTGTTTTTT. The chain employs TRBV12-3 or TRBV12-4 and TRBJ1-4; 9 bases map to TRBD1. J gave up 5 bases and V 6 bases, and 4 bases lay outside the gene matches. The CDR3 has 14 amino acids.

This clonotype was observed at least ten times. The rearrangement uses TRBV12-3 or TRBV12-4 and TRBJ1-1, with a possible D match to TRBD1 (5 bases). CDR3 length: 13 amino acids. V was cut by 3 bases and J by 10 bases, with 15 bases left in between. The CDR3 region is CASSFQSGGRAFF. CDR3 bases: TGTGCCAGCAGTTTCCAATCCGGGGGACGAGCTTTCTTT.

This clonotype appeared a few times. V is TRBV29-1 and J is TRBJ1-2; D might be TRBD1 (6 bases). V lost 4 bases and J lost 4, with 10 bases in between. Germline CDR1 is SQVTM and CDR2 is ANQGSEA. The CDR3 is 12 residues long. As DNA, the CDR3 is TGCAGCGTTGTGGGGGCGGGCTATGGCTACACCTTC. Translating gives CSVVGAGYGYTF. Drawing the rest from reference TRBV29-1 and TRBJ1-2, the complete variable domain is SAVISQKPSRDICQRGTSLTIQCQVDSQVTMMFWYRQQPGQSLTLIATANQGSEATYESGFVIDKFPISRPNLTFSTLTVSNMSPEDSSIYLCSVVGAGYGYTFGSGTRLTVV.

The genes are TRBV28 and TRBJ1-2; the D is unclear. Trimming left V 2 bases short and J 1 base short, with 11 bases between. The CDR3 is 15 amino acids. Germline lookup yields CDR1 MDHEN and CDR2 SYDVKM. This chain's CDR3 is CASSLAPGSNYGYTF. The DNA of the CDR3 is TGTGCCAGCAGTTTAGCCCCGGGGAGTAACTATGGCTACACCTTC.

V usage is TRBV7-2 and J usage is TRBJ2-3, with TRBD1 identical over 9 bases. The CDR3 runs to 15 residues. Trimming took 4 bases from V and 6 from J; bases not matched to a gene: 8. Germline loops: CDR1 SGHTA, CDR2 FQGNSA. The CDR3 DNA sequence: TGTGCCAGCAGCTACGACAGGGGGGCGCTGGATACGCAGTATTTT. It translates to CASSYDRGALDTQYF.

The V and J genes are TRBV12-3 or TRBV12-4 and TRBJ1-5; D is uncertain. The CDR3 spans 15 residues. V was cut by 7 bases and J by 4 bases, with 17 bases left in between. In nucleotides, the CDR3 is TGTGCCAGCACCGTTTTGGGATTGGGGAATCAGCCCCAGCATTTT. It yields the protein CASTVLGLGNQPQHF.

This clonotype was counted between two and nine times. V and J are TRBV5-5 and TRBJ2-2, with D tentatively TRBD1 or TRBD2 (5 bases each). The germline V and J ends were trimmed by 5 bases and 4 bases, with 12 bases remaining between them. Germline V gene sequence: CDR1 SGHKS, CDR2 YYEKEE (reference sequence). The CDR3 consists of 14 residues. CDR3 DNA sequence: TGTGCCAGCAGGAGGGGTCATGGCACCGGGGAGCTGTTTTTT. Encoded protein: CASRRGHGTGELFF.

The V and J genes are TRBV6-2 or TRBV6-3 and TRBJ2-1; TRBD2 might be the D (6 bases). The CDR3 is 14 amino acids. V lost 10 bases and J 8 bases, leaving 21 bases between the germline ends. In germline, CDR1 is MNHEY, CDR2 SVGEGT. The chain's CDR3 is CATHEAGRRDEQFF. The CDR3 DNA sequence: TGTGCCACCCACGAGGCGGGGAGAAGGGATGAGCAGTTCTTC.

This clonotype was counted between two and nine times. CDR3 sequence reads: CASRGYGDTEAFF. In DNA form, the CDR3 reads TGCGCCAGCAGGGGGTACGGGGACACTGAAGCTTTCTTT. The genes are TRBV5-1 and TRBJ1-1; D is undetermined. The CDR3 is made up of 13 amino acids. In germline, CDR1 is SGHRS, CDR2 YFSETQ. The V gene lost 5 bases and the J gene lost 3 bases, with 11 bases spanning the gap.